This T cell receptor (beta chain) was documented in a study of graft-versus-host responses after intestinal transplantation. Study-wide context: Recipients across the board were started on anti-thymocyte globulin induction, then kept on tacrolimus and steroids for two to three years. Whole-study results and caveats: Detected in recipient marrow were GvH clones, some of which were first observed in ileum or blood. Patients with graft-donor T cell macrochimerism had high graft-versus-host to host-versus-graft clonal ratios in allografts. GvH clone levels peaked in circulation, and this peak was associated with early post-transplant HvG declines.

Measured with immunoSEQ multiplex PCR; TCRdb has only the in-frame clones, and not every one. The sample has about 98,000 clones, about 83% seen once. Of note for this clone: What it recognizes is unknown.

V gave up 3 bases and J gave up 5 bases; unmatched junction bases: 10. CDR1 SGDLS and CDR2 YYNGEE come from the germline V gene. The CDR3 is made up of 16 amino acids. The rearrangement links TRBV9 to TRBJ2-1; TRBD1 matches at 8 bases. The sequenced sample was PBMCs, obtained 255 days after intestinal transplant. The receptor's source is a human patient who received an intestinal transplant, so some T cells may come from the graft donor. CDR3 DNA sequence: TGTGCCAGCAGCGCCCGGACAGGGTTTGGTAACAATGAGCAGTTCTTC. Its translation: CASSARTGFGNNEQFF. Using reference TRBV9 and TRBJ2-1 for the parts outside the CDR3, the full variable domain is DSGVTQTPKHLITATGQRVTLRCSPRSGDLSVYWYQQSLDQGLQFLIQYYNGEERAKGNILERFSAQQFPDLHSELNLSSLELGDSALYFCASSARTGFGNNEQFFGPGTRLTVL.